Listed here is a single T cell receptor beta chain. The sample comes from a study of early T cells in non-severe SARS-CoV-2 infection. Study at large: Sequencing of bulk RNA from unsorted whole blood was done, without chain pairing.

CDR1 and CDR2 from the germline V gene are SEHNR and FQNEAQ (reference sequence). This CDR3 has 16 amino acids. Trimming stripped 5 bases from V and 1 base from J, with 16 bases between. Unique molecular identifier tags were affixed to discrete cDNA molecules. TCRdb recomputed calls from the 5' RACE reads with MiXCR, one row per CDR3 protein. The data show about 72,000 distinct CDR3 sequences, 10% seen once. The chain has TRBV7-9 and TRBJ2-3; D remains ambiguous. This clonotype was obtained from an adult who was a healthcare worker with PCR-confirmed SARS-CoV-2 infection or an uninfected control (not recorded which). Sequenced material: whole blood, taken at baseline. The CDR3: CASSLRRAIGTDTQYF. CDR3 sequence (DNA): TGTGCCAGCAGCCTACGCCGGGCAATCGGCACAGATACGCAGTATTTT.